The 6 T cell receptor beta chains below come from one sample, sequenced in a study of T cell repertoires in cytomegalovirus infection. One entry per CDR3 protein results from TCRdb running MiXCR on the reads. The data hold hundreds of thousands of distinct CDR3 sequences, with 31% observed a single time. Antigen specificity for these receptors is unknown. Sample: cultured CD8+ T cells from PBMCs, taken from culture after CMV antigen stimulation. These TCRs come from a human donor in good health (CMV status not recorded). Some clones in this sample may be carry-over from other donors' samples.

In regard to this clonotype: One end of the junction does not line up with germline, which may come from a read error. The rearrangement uses TRBV7-9 and TRBJ1-1, with D maybe TRBD1 (5 bases). Germline CDR1 reads SEHNR; CDR2 reads FQNEAQ (reference sequence). The CDR3 is made up of 11 amino acids. The CDR3 reads CASRLGTIAFF. The CDR3 DNA sequence: TGTGCCAGCAGATTAGGGACCATTGCTTTCTTT.

The table lists this clonotype with a few counts. This chain links TRBV7-2 with TRBJ2-3; 10 nucleotides line up with TRBD2. With V trimmed by 3 bases and J by 1 base, 10 bases remained unmatched. CDR3 size: 18 residues. Germline lookup yields CDR1 SGHTA and CDR2 FQGNSA. CDR3 DNA sequence: TGTGCCAGCAGCTTCCGGGCAGTGCTAGCGGGGGGCACAGATACGCAGTATTTT. Its translation is CASSFRAVLAGGTDTQYF.

In this sample, this clonotype turned up a few times. The CDR3 sequence: CATSQEGGAGTGELFF. For the CDR3, the DNA is TGTGCCACCAGCCAGGAGGGGGGCGCGGGGACCGGGGAGCTGTTTTTT. The chain couples TRBV27 to TRBJ2-2; D may be TRBD1 or TRBD2 (6 bases each). The CDR3 is made up of 16 amino acids. The germline V gene has CDR1 MNHEY and CDR2 SMNVEV (reference sequence). Deletions cut 10 bases from V and 5 bases from J, with 23 bases between.

V and J are TRBV10-2 and TRBJ1-6, with 10 bases lining up with TRBD1. Germline V lookup: CDR1 WSHSY, CDR2 SAAADI. The CDR3 totals 15 residues. V shed 4 bases and J 10 bases; nucleotides not matched to a gene: 7. CDR3 amino acids: CASSAWTGGRSPLHF. In DNA, the CDR3 is TGCGCCAGCAGTGCCTGGACAGGGGGTCGCTCACCCCTCCACTTT.

In the case of this clonotype: A much larger clone lies one base from this, so it may be a read error. The chain employs TRBV7-8 and TRBJ2-2; 9 positions agree with TRBD1. This CDR3 region has 17 residues. CDR1 is SGHVS, CDR2 FQNEAQ, per germline. DNA of the CDR3: TGTGTCAGCAGCTCCACACGACAGGGGGCGAACACCGGGGAGCTGTTTTTT. It is translated as CVSSSTRQGANTGELFF. Variable domain in full (rest from reference TRBV7-8 and TRBJ2-2): GAGVSQSPRYKVAKRGQDVALRCDPISGHVSLFWYQQALGQGPEFLTYFQNEAQLDKSGLPSDRFFAERPEGSVSTLKIQRTQQEDSAVYLCVSSSTRQGANTGELFFGEGSRLTVL.

This clonotype has ten or more counts. The J gene is TRBJ2-7, the V gene TRBV7-8; no definite D call. This CDR3 contains 11 residues. The V end was cut by 3 bases, the J end by 5 bases, with 5 bases between. Germline CDR1 SGHVS, CDR2 FQNEAQ. The CDR3 DNA is TGTGCCAGCAGCTTCCGGGACGAGCAGTACGTC. Amino acids: CASSFRDEQYV.